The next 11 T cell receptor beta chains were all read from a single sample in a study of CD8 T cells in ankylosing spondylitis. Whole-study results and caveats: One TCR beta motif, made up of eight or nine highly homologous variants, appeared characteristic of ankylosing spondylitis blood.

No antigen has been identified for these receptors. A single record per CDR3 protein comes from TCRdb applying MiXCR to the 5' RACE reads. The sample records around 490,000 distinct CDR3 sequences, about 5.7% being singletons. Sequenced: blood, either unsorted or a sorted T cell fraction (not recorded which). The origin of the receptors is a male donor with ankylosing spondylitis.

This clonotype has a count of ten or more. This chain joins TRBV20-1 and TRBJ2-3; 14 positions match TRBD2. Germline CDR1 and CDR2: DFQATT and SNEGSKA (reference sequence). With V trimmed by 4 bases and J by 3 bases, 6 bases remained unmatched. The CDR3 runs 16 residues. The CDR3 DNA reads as TGCAGTGCTACAGGACTAGCGGGGGGCAAGACAGATACGCAGTATTTT. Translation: CSATGLAGGKTDTQYF.

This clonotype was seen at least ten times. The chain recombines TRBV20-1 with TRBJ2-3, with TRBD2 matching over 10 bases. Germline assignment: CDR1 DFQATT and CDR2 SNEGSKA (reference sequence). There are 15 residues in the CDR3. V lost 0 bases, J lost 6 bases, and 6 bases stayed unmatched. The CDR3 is CSARDLLAGEDTQYF. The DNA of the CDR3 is TGCAGTGCTAGAGATCTGCTAGCGGGAGAGGATACGCAGTATTTT.

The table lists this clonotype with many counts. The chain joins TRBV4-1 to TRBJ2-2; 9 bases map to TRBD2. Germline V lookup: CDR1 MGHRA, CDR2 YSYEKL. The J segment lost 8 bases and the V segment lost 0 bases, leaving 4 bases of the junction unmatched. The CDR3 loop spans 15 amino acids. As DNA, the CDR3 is TGCGCCAGCAGCCAAGATAGAAGCGGGAGGGGGGAGCTGTTTTTT. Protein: CASSQDRSGRGELFF.

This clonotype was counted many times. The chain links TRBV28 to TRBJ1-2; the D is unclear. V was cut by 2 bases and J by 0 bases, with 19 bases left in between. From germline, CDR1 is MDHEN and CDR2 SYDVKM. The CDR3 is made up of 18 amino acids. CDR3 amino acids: CASSLNPRSKQSNYGYTF. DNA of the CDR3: TGTGCCAGCAGTTTAAACCCCCGCAGCAAGCAGTCTAACTATGGCTACACCTTC.

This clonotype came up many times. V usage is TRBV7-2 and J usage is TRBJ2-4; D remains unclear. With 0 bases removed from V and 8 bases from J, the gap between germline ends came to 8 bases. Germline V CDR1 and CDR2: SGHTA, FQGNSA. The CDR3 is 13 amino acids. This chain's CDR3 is CASSLAARHIQYF. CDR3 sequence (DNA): TGTGCCAGCAGCTTAGCCGCTAGGCACATTCAGTACTTC.

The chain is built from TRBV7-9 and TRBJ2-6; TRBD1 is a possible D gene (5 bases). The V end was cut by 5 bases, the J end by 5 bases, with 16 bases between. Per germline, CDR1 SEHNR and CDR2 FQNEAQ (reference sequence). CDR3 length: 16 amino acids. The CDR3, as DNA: TGTGCCAGCAGCCCCGCGTATGGGGCTCGGGCCAACGTCCTGACTTTC. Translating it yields CASSPAYGARANVLTF.

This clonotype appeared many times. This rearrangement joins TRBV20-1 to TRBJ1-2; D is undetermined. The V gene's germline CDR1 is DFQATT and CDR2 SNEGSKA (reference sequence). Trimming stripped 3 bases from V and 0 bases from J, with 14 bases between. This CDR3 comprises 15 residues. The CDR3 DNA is TGCAGTGCTAGCTTGGCCAGAACTACTAACTATGGCTACACCTTC. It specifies CSASLARTTNYGYTF.

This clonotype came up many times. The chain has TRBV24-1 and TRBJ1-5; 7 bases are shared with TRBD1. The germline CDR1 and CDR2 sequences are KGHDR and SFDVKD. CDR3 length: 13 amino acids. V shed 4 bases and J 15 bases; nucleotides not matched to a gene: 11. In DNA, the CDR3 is TGTGCCACCAGTGAACACAGGGGCAGTCGGTGGCATTTT. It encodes CATSEHRGSRWHF.

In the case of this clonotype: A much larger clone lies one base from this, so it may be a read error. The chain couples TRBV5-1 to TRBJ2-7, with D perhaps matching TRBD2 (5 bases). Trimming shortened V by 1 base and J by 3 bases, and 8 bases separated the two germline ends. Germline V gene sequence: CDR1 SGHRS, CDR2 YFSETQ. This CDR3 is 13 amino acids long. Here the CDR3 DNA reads TGCGCCAGCAGCTTGAACGGACTCTACGAGCAGTACTTC. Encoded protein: CASSLNGLYEQYF.

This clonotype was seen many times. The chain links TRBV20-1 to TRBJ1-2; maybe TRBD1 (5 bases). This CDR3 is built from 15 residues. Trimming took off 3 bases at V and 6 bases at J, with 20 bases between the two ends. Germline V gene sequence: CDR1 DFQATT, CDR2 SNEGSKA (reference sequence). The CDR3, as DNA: TGCAGTGCTAGTGCTCTCAGGGAGGCTTTGCATGGCTACACCTTC. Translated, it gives CSASALREALHGYTF.

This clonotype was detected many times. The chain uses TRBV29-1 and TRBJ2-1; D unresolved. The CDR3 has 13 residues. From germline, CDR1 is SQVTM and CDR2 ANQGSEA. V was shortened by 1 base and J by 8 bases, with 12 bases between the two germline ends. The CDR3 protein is CSVEAPWSYEQFF. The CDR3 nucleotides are TGCAGCGTTGAAGCCCCGTGGAGTTATGAGCAGTTCTTC.